This TCR beta chain came from a study of CD8 T cells in ankylosing spondylitis. Whole-study findings and limits: Within ankylosing spondylitis blood, a TCR beta motif made up of roughly eight highly homologous variants appeared to be characteristic. Peripheral blood samples showed relatively rare disease-linked clones, and these clones were CD8+.

The CDR3 is 15 residues long. CDR1 is LGHDT, CDR2 YNNKEL, per germline (reference sequence). V was clipped by 2 bases and J by 0 bases, with 8 bases between them. TCRdb itself ran the 5' RACE reads through MiXCR, one entry per CDR3 protein. This sample has around 180,000 distinct CDR3 sequences; 18% occur once, and the top ten carry around 4.1%. This clonotype was found many times. Its antigen is unidentified. The specimen sequenced was blood, either unsorted or a sorted T cell fraction (not recorded which). The receptor comes from a male donor aged 10-30 years with ankylosing spondylitis or in good health (not recorded which). This rearrangement joins TRBV3-1 to TRBJ2-4; D is undetermined. The CDR3 spells CASSQNLLAKNIQYF. CDR3 bases: TGTGCCAGCAGCCAAAATCTTCTAGCCAAAAACATTCAGTACTTC.